The rows below give T cell receptor beta chains drawn from one sample of a study of cytomegalovirus exposure and HLA in healthy donors. Clones were read by immunoSEQ multiplex PCR, and TCRdb kept only the in-frame ones, dropping some. The sample shows some 110,000 clones, around 66% of them seen only once. The sample consisted of PBMCs. The receptors shown here come from a middle-aged woman in good health and CMV-seropositive. Both conserved end residues are part of each CDR3. A D gene is named only where the DNA matches it firmly. Where a row states a size, it is once, few, many or the class of an expanded clone; other rows omit it.

abundance,d_gene,v_gene,j_gene,CDR3nt,CDR3aa
-,TRBD1,TRBV10-1,TRBJ1-3,TGCGCCAGCAGAGCCTGGGCAGGGGGCGATCTGGGTTCTGGAAACACCATATATTTT,CASRAWAGGDLGSGNTIYF
-,-,TRBV5-1,TRBJ1-4,TGCGCCAGCAGCTTCGAGCCAACTAATGAAAAACTGTTTTTT,CASSFEPTNEKLFF
-,TRBD2,TRBV6-5,TRBJ2-7,TGTGCCAGCAGTTCTAGGGGCGGGGGGGCCACCTACGAGCAGTACTTC,CASSSRGGGATYEQYF
-,-,TRBV5-1,TRBJ2-1,TGCGCCAGCCGAGGGGAGTCCAGGGGCGTTAACAATGAGCAGTTCTTC,CASRGESRGVNNEQFF
-,-,TRBV5-1,TRBJ2-5,TGCGCCAGCAGCTACGGACTCGGACAGCAAGAGACCCAGTACTTC,CASSYGLGQQETQYF
-,TRBD2,TRBV2,TRBJ2-3,TGTGCCAGCAGTCCGACTAGCGGGGGTGGCACAGATACGCAGTATTTT,CASSPTSGGGTDTQYF
-,-,TRBV30,TRBJ2-7,TGTGCCTGGAGTGGGCAGGTGACCTACGAGCAGTACTTC,CAWSGQVTYEQYF
-,TRBD2,TRBV7-2,TRBJ2-1,TGTGCCATCAAGACTAGCGGGTACCACAATGAGCAGTTCTTC,CAIKTSGYHNEQFF
few,TRBD2,TRBV5-1,TRBJ2-1,TGCGCCAGCATCCTCTCCTCCGGGACTAGCGGGAGGAATGAGCAGTTCTTC,CASILSSGTSGRNEQFF
-,-,TRBV7-9,TRBJ1-3,TGTGCCAGCACCCGGCTACAGGTCCTCTCTGGAAACACCATATATTTT,CASTRLQVLSGNTIYF
-,-,TRBV27,TRBJ2-1,TGTGCCATCCGCCGGGGTAGCGGAGGCAATGAGCAGTTCTTC,CAIRRGSGGNEQFF
-,-,TRBV9,TRBJ2-5,TGTGCCAGCAGCGTTACGGACAGCCAAGAGACCCAGTACTTC,CASSVTDSQETQYF
-,TRBD2,TRBV9,TRBJ2-2,TGTGCCAGCAGCCCCCAACCGGGACTAAACACCGGGGAGCTGTTTTTT,CASSPQPGLNTGELFF
-,TRBD1,TRBV19,TRBJ2-7,TGTGCCAGTAGTATCGGGACAGGGATCTCCTACGAGCAGTACTTC,CASSIGTGISYEQYF
-,-,TRBV19,TRBJ1-5,TGTGCCAGTAGTGCAACATTTAGCAATCAGCCCCAGCATTTT,CASSATFSNQPQHF
-,TRBD2,TRBV6-5,TRBJ2-5,TGTGCCAGCAGCTACGGACTAGTTGGTCAAGAGACCCAGTACTTC,CASSYGLVGQETQYF
-,TRBD2,TRBV19,TRBJ2-1,TGTGCCAGCCACTCAGCGGGGAACTCCTACAATGAGCAGTTCTTC,CASHSAGNSYNEQFF
-,TRBD1,TRBV28,TRBJ2-1,TGTGCCAGCAGTTTAAGTAGGGCAGGGGGCAATGAGCAGTTCTTC,CASSLSRAGGNEQFF
once,TRBD1,TRBV2,TRBJ2-5,TGTGCCAGCAGTGGGGACAGGGGACAAGAGACCCAGTACTTC,CASSGDRGQETQYF
-,TRBD1,TRBV5-1,TRBJ2-5,TGCGCCAGCAGCCCGGGGACAGGGAACCAAGAGACCCAGTACTTC,CASSPGTGNQETQYF
few,-,TRBV5-1,TRBJ2-7,TGCGCCAGCAGCCGGGGGAGCTCCTCAGGAGAGCAGTACTTC,CASSRGSSSGEQYF
-,-,TRBV14,TRBJ1-1,TGTGCCAGCAGCCTTACAGGGAGTCGGACTGAAGCTTTCTTT,CASSLTGSRTEAFF
-,TRBD2,TRBV7-2,TRBJ2-1,TGTGCCAGCAGCGTGACTAGCGGGATAGGGGAGCAGTTCTTC,CASSVTSGIGEQFF